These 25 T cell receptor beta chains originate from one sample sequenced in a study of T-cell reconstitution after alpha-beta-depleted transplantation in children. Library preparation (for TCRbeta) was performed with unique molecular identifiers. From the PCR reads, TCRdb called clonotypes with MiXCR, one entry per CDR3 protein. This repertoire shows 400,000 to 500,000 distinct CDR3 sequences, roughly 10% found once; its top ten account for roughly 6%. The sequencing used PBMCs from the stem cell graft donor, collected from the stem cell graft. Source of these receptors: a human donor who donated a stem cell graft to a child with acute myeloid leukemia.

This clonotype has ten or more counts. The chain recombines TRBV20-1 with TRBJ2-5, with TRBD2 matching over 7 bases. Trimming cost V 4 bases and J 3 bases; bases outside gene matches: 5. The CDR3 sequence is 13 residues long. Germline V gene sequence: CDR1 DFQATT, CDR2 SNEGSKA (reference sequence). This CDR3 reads CSANALAEETQYF. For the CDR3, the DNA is TGCAGTGCTAACGCCCTAGCGGAAGAGACCCAGTACTTC.

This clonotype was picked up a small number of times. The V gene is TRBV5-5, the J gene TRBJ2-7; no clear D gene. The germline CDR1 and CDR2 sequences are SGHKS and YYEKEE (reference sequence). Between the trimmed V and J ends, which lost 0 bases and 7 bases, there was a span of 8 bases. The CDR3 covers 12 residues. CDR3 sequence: CASSLDGWEQYF. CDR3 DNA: TGTGCCAGCAGCTTGGACGGGTGGGAGCAGTACTTC.

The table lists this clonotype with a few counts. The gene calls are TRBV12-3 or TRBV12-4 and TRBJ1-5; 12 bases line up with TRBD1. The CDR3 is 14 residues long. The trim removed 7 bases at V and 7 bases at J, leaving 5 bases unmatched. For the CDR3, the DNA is TGTGCCAGCACTTTGGGACAGGGGGCACAGCCCCAGCATTTT. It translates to CASTLGQGAQPQHF.

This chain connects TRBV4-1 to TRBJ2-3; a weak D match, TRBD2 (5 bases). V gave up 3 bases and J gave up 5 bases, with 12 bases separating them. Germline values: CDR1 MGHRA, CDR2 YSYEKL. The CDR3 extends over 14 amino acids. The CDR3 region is CASSHYDGEDTQYF. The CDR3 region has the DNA TGCGCCAGCAGCCATTATGACGGGGAAGATACGCAGTATTTT.

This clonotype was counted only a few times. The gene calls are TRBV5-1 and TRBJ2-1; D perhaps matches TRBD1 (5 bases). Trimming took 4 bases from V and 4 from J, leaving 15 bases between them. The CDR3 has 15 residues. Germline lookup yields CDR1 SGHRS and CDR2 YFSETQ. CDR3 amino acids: CASSPTRNRYNEQFF. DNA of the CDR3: TGCGCCAGCAGCCCAACCAGAAACAGGTACAATGAGCAGTTCTTC.

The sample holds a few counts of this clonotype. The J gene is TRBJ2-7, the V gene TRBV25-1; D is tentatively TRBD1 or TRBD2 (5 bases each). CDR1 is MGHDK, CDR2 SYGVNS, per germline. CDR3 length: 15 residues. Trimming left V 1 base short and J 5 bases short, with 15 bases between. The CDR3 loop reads CASSEWVPGADEQYF. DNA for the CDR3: TGTGCCAGCAGTGAATGGGTACCCGGGGCCGACGAGCAGTACTTC.

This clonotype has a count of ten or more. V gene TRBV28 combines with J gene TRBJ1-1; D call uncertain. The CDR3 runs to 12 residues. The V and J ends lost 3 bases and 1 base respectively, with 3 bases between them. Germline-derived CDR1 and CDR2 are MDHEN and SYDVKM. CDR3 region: CASSLANTEAFF. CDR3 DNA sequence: TGTGCCAGCAGTTTGGCGAACACTGAAGCTTTCTTT.

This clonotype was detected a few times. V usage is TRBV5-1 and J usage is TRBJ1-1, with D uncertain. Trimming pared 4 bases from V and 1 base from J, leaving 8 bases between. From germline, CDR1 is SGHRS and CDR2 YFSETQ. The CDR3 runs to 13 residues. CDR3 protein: CASSALWNTEAFF. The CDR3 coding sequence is TGCGCCAGCAGCGCCTTGTGGAACACTGAAGCTTTCTTT.

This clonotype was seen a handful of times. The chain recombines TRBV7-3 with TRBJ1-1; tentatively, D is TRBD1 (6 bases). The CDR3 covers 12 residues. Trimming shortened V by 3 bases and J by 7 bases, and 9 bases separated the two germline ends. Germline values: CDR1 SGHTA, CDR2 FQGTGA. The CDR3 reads CASSFEDSEAFF. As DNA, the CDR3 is TGTGCCAGCAGCTTTGAGGACAGTGAAGCTTTCTTT.

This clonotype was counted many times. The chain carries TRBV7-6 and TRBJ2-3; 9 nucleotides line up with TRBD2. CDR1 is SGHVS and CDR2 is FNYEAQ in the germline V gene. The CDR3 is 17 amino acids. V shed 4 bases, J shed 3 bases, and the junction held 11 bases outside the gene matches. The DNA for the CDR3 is TGTGCCAGCAGCTCAACCGCGGGAGGGCAAGTGACAGATACGCAGTATTTT. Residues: CASSSTAGGQVTDTQYF.

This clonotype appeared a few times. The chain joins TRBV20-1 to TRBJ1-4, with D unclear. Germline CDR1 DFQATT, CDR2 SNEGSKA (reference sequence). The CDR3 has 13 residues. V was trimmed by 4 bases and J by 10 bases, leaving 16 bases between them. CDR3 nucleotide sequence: TGCAGTGCTATTGACCCAGGCGGCGGAAAACTGTTTTTT. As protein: CSAIDPGGGKLFF.

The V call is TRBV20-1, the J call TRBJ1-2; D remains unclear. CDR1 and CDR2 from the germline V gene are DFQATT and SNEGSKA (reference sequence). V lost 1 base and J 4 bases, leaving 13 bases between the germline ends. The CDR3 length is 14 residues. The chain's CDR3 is CSARVIQRVYGYTF. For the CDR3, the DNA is TGCAGTGCTAGAGTTATACAGCGAGTCTATGGCTACACCTTC.

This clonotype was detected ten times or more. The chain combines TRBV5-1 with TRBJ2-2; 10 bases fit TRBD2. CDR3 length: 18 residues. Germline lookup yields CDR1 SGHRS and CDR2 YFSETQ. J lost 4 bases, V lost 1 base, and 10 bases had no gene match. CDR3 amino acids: CASSLFGAASGSTGELFF. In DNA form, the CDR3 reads TGCGCCAGCAGCTTGTTTGGCGCAGCTAGCGGGAGCACCGGGGAGCTGTTTTTT.

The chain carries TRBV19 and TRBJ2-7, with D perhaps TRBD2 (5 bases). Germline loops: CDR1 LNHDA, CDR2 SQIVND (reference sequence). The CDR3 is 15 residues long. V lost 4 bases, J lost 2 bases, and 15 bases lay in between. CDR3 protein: CASSRERGPTYEQYF. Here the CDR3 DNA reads TGTGCCAGTAGTAGGGAGCGCGGACCTACCTACGAGCAGTACTTC.

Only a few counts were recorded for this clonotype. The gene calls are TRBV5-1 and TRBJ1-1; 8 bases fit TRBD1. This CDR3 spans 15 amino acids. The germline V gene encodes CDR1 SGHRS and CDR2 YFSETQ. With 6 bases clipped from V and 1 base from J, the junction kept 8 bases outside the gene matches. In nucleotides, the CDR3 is TGCGCCAGCAAGTTAACAGGGGGAACGAACACTGAAGCTTTCTTT. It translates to CASKLTGGTNTEAFF.

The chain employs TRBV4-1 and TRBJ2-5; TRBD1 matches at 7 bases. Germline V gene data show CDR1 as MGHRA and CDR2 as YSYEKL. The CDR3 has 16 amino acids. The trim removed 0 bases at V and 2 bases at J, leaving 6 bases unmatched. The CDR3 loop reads CASSQDPGTEQETQYF. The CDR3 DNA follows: TGCGCCAGCAGCCAAGATCCCGGGACAGAACAAGAGACCCAGTACTTC.

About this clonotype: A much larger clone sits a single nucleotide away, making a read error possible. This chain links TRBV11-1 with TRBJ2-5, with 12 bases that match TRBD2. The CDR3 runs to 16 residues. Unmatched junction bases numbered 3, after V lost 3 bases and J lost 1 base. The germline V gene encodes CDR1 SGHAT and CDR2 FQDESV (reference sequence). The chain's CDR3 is CASSFGLAGSQETQYF. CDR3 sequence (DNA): TGTGCCAGCAGCTTCGGACTAGCGGGATCCCAAGAGACCCAGTACTTC.

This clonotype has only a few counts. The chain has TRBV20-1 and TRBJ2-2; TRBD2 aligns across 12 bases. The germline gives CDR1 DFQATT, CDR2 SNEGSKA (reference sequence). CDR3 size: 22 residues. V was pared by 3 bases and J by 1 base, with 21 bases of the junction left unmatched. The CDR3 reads CSASNYHAFQLAGGQNTGELFF. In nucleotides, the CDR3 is TGCAGTGCTAGTAATTATCACGCGTTTCAACTAGCGGGAGGCCAGAACACCGGGGAGCTGTTTTTT.

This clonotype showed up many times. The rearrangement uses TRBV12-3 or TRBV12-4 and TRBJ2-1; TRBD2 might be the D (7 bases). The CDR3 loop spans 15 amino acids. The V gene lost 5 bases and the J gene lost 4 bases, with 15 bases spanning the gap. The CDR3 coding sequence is TGTGCCAGCAGTCTGGGGGGGCTACGATACAATGAGCAGTTCTTC. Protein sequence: CASSLGGLRYNEQFF.

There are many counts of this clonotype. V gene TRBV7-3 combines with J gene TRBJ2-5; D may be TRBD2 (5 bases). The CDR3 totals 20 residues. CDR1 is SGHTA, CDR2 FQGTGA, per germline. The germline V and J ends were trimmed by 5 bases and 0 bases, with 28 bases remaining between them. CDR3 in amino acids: CASSPPPLRRLKRNQETQYF. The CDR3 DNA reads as TGTGCCAGCAGCCCCCCACCCTTAAGACGATTAAAGCGGAACCAAGAGACCCAGTACTTC.

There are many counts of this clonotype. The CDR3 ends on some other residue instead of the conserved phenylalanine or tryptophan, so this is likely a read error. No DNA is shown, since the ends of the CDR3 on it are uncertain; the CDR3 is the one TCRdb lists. The CDR3 is CASSYPNCGDVLS. This chain links TRBV6-5 with TRBJ2-1. Germline V lookup: CDR1 MNHEY, CDR2 SVGAGI. The CDR3 spans 13 residues, counting both ends.

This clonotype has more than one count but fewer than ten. The CDR3 region is CSARNDRGNEGTGELFF. The CDR3 DNA reads TGCAGTGCTAGAAACGACAGGGGAAACGAAGGGACCGGGGAGCTGTTTTTT. The gene calls are TRBV20-1 and TRBJ2-2, with 8 bases matching TRBD1. The CDR3 totals 17 residues. CDR1 is DFQATT, CDR2 SNEGSKA, per germline (reference sequence). Unmatched junction bases numbered 13, after V lost 2 bases and J lost 5 bases.

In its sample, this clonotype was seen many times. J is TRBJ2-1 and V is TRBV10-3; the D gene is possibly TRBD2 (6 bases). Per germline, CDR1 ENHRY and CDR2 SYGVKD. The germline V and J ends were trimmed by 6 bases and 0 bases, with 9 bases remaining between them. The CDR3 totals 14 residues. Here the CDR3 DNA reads TGTGCCATCAGGGGGGACTCCTCCTACAATGAGCAGTTCTTC. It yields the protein CAIRGDSSYNEQFF.

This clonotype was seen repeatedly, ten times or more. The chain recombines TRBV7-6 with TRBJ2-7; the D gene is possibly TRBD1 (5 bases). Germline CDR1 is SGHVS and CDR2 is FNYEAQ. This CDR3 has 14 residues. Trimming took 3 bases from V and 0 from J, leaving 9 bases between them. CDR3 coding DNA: TGTGCCAGCAGCTTCTCTCAGGGCTCCTACGAGCAGTACTTC. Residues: CASSFSQGSYEQYF.

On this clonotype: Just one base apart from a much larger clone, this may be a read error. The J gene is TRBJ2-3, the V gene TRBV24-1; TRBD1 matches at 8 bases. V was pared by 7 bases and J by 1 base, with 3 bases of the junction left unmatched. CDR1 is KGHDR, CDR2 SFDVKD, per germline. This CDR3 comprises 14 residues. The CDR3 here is CATSSGQGTDTQYF. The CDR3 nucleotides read TGTGCCACCAGCTCGGGACAGGGCACAGATACGCAGTATTTT.